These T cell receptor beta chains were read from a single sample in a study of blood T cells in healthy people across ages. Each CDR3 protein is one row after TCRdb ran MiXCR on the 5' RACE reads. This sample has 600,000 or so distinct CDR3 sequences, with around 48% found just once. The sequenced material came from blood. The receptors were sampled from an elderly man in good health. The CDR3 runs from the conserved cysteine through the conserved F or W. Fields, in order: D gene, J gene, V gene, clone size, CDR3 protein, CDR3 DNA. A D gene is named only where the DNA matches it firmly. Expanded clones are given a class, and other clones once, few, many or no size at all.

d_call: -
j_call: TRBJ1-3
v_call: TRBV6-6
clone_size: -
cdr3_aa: CASSAWAAGNTIYF
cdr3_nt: TGTGCCAGCAGCGCATGGGCAGCTGGAAACACCATATATTTT

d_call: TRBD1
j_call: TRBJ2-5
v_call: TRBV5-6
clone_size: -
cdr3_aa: CASSLRGLEETQYF
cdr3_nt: TGTGCCAGCAGCCTGAGGGGGCTTGAGGAGACCCAGTACTTC

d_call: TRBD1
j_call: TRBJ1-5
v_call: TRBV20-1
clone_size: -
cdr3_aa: CSAKTGDPQPQHF
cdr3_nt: TGCAGTGCCAAGACAGGGGACCCTCAGCCCCAGCATTTT

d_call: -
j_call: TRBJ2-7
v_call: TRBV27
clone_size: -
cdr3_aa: CASSLRQDNYEQYF
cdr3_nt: TGTGCCAGCAGTTTACGACAGGACAACTACGAGCAGTACTTC

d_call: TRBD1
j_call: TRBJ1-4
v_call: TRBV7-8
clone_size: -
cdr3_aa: CASSPRGGGFFHEKLFF
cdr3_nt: TGTGCCAGCAGCCCCCGGGGAGGGGGCTTTTTTCATGAAAAACTGTTTTTT

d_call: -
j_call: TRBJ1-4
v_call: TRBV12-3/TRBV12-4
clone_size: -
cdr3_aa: CASSLIGGGEKLFF
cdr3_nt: TGTGCCAGCAGTTTAATCGGCGGGGGTGAAAAACTGTTTTTT

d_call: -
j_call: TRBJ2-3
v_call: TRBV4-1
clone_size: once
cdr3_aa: CASSPESPGTDTQYF
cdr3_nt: TGCGCCAGCAGCCCCGAGTCTCCGGGCACAGATACGCAGTATTTT

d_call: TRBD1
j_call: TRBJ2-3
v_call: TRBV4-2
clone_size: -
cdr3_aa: CASSRNRGTDTQYF
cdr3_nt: TGTGCCAGCAGCCGAAACAGGGGGACAGATACGCAGTATTTT

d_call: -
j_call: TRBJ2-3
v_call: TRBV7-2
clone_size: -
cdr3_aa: CASSSQGKLTDTQYF
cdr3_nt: TGTGCCAGCAGCTCCCAGGGGAAACTAACAGATACGCAGTATTTT

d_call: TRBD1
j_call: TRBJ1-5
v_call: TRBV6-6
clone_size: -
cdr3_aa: CASTRQGRQPQHF
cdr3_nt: TGTGCCAGCACCCGACAGGGAAGGCAGCCCCAGCATTTT

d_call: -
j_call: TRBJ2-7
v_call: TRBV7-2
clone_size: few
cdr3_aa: CASCSGSSYEQYF
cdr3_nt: TGTGCCAGCTGTTCGGGGAGCTCCTACGAGCAGTACTTC

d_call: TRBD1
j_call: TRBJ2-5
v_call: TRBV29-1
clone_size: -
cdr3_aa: CSVVWDRGANEQYF
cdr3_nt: TGCAGCGTTGTGTGGGACAGGGGGGCAAATGAGCAGTACTTC

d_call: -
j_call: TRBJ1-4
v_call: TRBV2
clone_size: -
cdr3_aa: CASSATGSTNEKLFF
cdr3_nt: TGTGCCAGCAGTGCTACAGGGTCAACTAATGAAAAACTGTTTTTT

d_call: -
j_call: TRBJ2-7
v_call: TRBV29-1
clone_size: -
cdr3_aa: CSVEDSAYEQYF
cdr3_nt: TGCAGCGTTGAAGACAGTGCCTACGAGCAGTACTTC

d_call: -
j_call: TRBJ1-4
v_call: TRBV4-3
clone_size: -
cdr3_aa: CASSGEGATNEKLFF
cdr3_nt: TGCGCCAGCAGCGGGGAGGGAGCAACTAATGAAAAACTGTTTTTT

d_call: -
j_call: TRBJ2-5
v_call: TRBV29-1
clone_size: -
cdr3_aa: CSVPTALQETQYF
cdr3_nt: TGCAGCGTGCCGACAGCCCTCCAAGAGACCCAGTACTTC